This TCR beta chain was sequenced for a study of early stage breast cancer tumors. Libraries were prepared by immunoSEQ multiplex PCR; TCRdb keeps only in-frame clonotypes and omits some of them. The sample has some 10,000 clones; approximately 72% are singletons. The CDR3 has 15 amino acids. Germline values: CDR1 SGHNT, CDR2 YYREEE (reference sequence). V lost 4 bases to trimming and J lost 3 bases; unmatched junction nucleotides: 6. The chain has TRBV5-4 and TRBJ2-2; 7 nucleotides align to TRBD2. The source is a person aged 40 to 49 with breast cancer. Sequencing used breast tumor tissue. The CDR3 loop is CASSRGLADTGELFF. Here the CDR3 DNA reads TGTGCCAGCAGCCGTGGGCTAGCGGACACCGGGGAGCTGTTTTTT.